Following are 19 T cell receptor beta chains from one sample sequenced in a study of T cell repertoires in cytomegalovirus infection. TCRdb used MiXCR to reprocess the reads, holding one entry per CDR3 protein. This sample has approximately 990,000 distinct CDR3 sequences, with around 32% found just once. No antigen is known for these receptors. The specimen comprised cultured CD8+ T cells from PBMCs, sampled from culture after CMV antigen stimulation. These receptor sequences come from a human donor in good health (CMV status not recorded). Some clones in this sample may be carry-over from other donors' samples.

This clonotype was seen a single time. The chain joins TRBV14 to TRBJ1-1, with 8 bases fitting TRBD1. This CDR3 has 14 residues. Germline loops: CDR1 SGHDN, CDR2 FVKESK. V trimming: 5 bases; J trimming: 4 bases; junction bases outside the gene matches: 6. For the CDR3, the DNA is TGTGCCAGCAGCTGGGGGACAGGAAGCACTGAAGCTTTCTTT. This translates into CASSWGTGSTEAFF.

This clonotype was observed a few times. The chain links TRBV20-1 to TRBJ2-4; 8 nucleotides agree with TRBD2. This CDR3 has 17 amino acids. V lost 0 bases to trimming and J lost 2 bases; unmatched junction nucleotides: 9. Per the germline V gene, CDR1 is DFQATT and CDR2 is SNEGSKA (reference sequence). CDR3 in DNA: TGCAGTGCTAGAGAGTGGGTCCAGCGGGGGTCCAAAAACATTCAGTACTTC. It translates to CSAREWVQRGSKNIQYF.

This clonotype has a count of ten or more. The V and J genes are TRBV7-8 and TRBJ1-1; 7 positions agree with TRBD1. Germline V gives CDR1 SGHVS, CDR2 FQNEAQ. V shed 4 bases, J shed 0 bases, and the junction held 23 bases outside the gene matches. This CDR3 contains 21 residues. The CDR3 reads CASSYVENPAGTESLNTEAFF. The CDR3 DNA sequence: TGTGCCAGCAGCTACGTGGAAAACCCCGCCGGGACAGAATCCTTGAACACTGAAGCTTTCTTT. The variable domain in full, completed from reference TRBV7-8 and TRBJ1-1, reads GAGVSQSPRYKVAKRGQDVALRCDPISGHVSLFWYQQALGQGPEFLTYFQNEAQLDKSGLPSDRFFAERPEGSVSTLKIQRTQQEDSAVYLCASSYVENPAGTESLNTEAFFGQGTRLTVV.

This clonotype was counted a few times. The CDR3 nucleotides are TGTGCCAGCAGTTACTCCGTCTCCTACAATGAGCAGTTCTTC. The encoded protein is CASSYSVSYNEQFF. The V call is TRBV6-5, the J call TRBJ2-1; D is undetermined. CDR3 length: 14 residues. Trimming cost V 0 bases and J 0 bases, with 3 bases left between them. Germline V lookup: CDR1 MNHEY, CDR2 SVGAGI.

The chain recombines TRBV10-3 with TRBJ2-7, with D perhaps matching TRBD2 (7 bases). The CDR3 sequence is 15 residues long. V lost 4 bases and J 5 bases, leaving 18 bases between the germline ends. The V gene's germline CDR1 is ENHRY and CDR2 SYGVKD. DNA for the CDR3: TGTGCCATCAGTGCGGGGGAGGGGGACAAACACGAGCAGTACTTC. Protein: CAISAGEGDKHEQYF.

This clonotype was seen more than once but under ten times. The chain combines TRBV6-6 with TRBJ2-7, with D maybe TRBD1 (5 bases). Germline V gene data show CDR1 as MNHNY and CDR2 as SVGAGI (reference sequence). CDR3 length: 15 amino acids. Trimming stripped 2 bases from V and 3 bases from J, with 14 bases between. Written as DNA, the CDR3 is TGTGCCAGCAGTTACGTATTGGGGCAGTACTACGAGCAGTACGTC. Translating it yields CASSYVLGQYYEQYV.

The chain couples TRBV5-3 to TRBJ2-5; 8 bases agree with TRBD1. TRBV5-3 is classed as an ORF, of uncertain function. The CDR3 runs to 14 residues. Germline trimming cut 8 bases from V and 5 bases from J; bases unmatched to any gene: 11. CDR3 bases: TGTGCCAGCAGCCAGGGGGCTGAGCAGGAGACCCAGTACTTC. Amino acids: CASSQGAEQETQYF.

The rearrangement joins TRBV29-1 to TRBJ2-1; 8 positions agree with TRBD2. This CDR3 is built from 13 residues. The germline gives CDR1 SQVTM, CDR2 ANQGSEA. Trimming removed 4 bases from V and 7 bases from J; junction bases left unmatched: 6. The CDR3, as DNA: TGCAGCGTTGGGGCGGGGGGCCGGAATGAGCAGTTCTTC. Translation: CSVGAGGRNEQFF.

This clonotype was observed a few times. This chain connects TRBV10-3 to TRBJ2-1; tentatively, D is TRBD1 (6 bases). The V and J ends lost 6 bases and 6 bases respectively, with 18 bases between them. The CDR3 totals 15 residues. CDR1 and CDR2 (germline): ENHRY, SYGVKD. DNA of the CDR3: TGTGCCATCAGGACGAGACAGGTAACTGGCAATGAGCAGTTCTTC. It yields the protein CAIRTRQVTGNEQFF.

V gene TRBV6-8 combines with J gene TRBJ1-4; no clear D. The germline gives CDR1 MNHGY, CDR2 SAAAGT. V lost 6 bases to trimming and J lost 8 bases, with 16 bases between them. CDR3 length: 14 amino acids. The CDR3 reads CASSPGPAREKLFF. CDR3 nucleotides: TGTGCCAGCAGCCCCGGACCGGCCCGAGAAAAACTGTTTTTT.

This clonotype turned up a few times. The chain recombines TRBV27 with TRBJ2-3, with D tentatively TRBD1 (6 bases). Per the germline V gene, CDR1 is MNHEY and CDR2 is SMNVEV (reference sequence). Trimming took off 5 bases at V and 5 bases at J, with 17 bases between the two ends. CDR3 size: 15 residues. CDR3 amino acids: CASSLPPTGIDTQYF. As DNA, the CDR3 is TGTGCCAGCAGTCTCCCTCCAACAGGGATAGATACGCAGTATTTT.

This clonotype has a count of ten or more. The chain joins TRBV7-8 to TRBJ2-2; unclear D gene. The V gene lost 5 bases and the J gene lost 0 bases, with 10 bases spanning the gap. In germline, CDR1 is SGHVS, CDR2 FQNEAQ. The CDR3 length is 15 residues. The chain's CDR3 is CASSPRTPNTGELFF. The CDR3 DNA sequence: TGTGCCAGCAGCCCACGGACCCCGAACACCGGGGAGCTGTTTTTT.

CDR3 in amino acids: CASSLDSQKNIQYF. The CDR3 DNA is TGTGCCAGCAGTCTAGACAGCCAAAAAAACATTCAGTACTTC. The rearrangement joins TRBV7-9 to TRBJ2-4, with D perhaps TRBD1 (5 bases). The CDR3 length is 14 residues. Trimming removed 6 bases at V and 4 bases at J, with 13 bases between. Germline V gene data show CDR1 as SEHNR and CDR2 as FQNEAQ (reference sequence).

This clonotype has just a few counts. The rearrangement uses TRBV5-1 and TRBJ2-3, with D hard to call. V lost 0 bases and J 1 base, leaving 15 bases between the germline ends. Germline lookup yields CDR1 SGHRS and CDR2 YFSETQ. This CDR3 region has 17 residues. In DNA form, the CDR3 reads TGCGCCAGCAGCTTGGCGTCCGGTGGCAGAGGCACAGATACGCAGTATTTT. Protein sequence: CASSLASGGRGTDTQYF.

The gene calls are TRBV6-2 or TRBV6-3 and TRBJ2-7; D remains ambiguous. The germline V gene has CDR1 MNHEY and CDR2 SVGEGT. V was pared by 2 bases and J by 2 bases, with 7 bases between. The CDR3 runs to 13 residues. CDR3 coding DNA: TGTGCCAGCAGTTACGGCAGACCCTACGAGCAGTACGTC. Translation: CASSYGRPYEQYV.

Concerning this clonotype itself: A read error is possible here, since a much larger clone lies one base away. The V call is TRBV6-6, the J call TRBJ1-4; D is unclear. Germline V CDR1 and CDR2: MNHNY, SVGAGI (reference sequence). This CDR3 is 11 amino acids long. Trimming pared 5 bases from V and 8 bases from J, leaving 6 bases between. DNA for the CDR3: TGTGCCAGCAGTGATGAGGAAAAACTGTTTTTT. This encodes CASSDEEKLFF.

This clonotype has just a few counts. The chain carries TRBV20-1 and TRBJ2-5, with D uncertain. The CDR3 runs to 15 residues. The V and J ends lost 1 base and 4 bases respectively, with 16 bases between them. The germline gives CDR1 DFQATT, CDR2 SNEGSKA (reference sequence). The DNA of the CDR3 is TGCAGTGCTAGAGGTGACCAGGCATGGGGAGAGACCCAGTACTTC. As protein: CSARGDQAWGETQYF.

This chain uses TRBV6-6 with TRBJ1-2; 8 bases line up with TRBD1. The CDR3 contains 15 residues. J gave up 5 bases and V 5 bases, and 10 bases lay outside the gene matches. CDR1 and CDR2 (germline): MNHNY, SVGAGI (reference sequence). The CDR3 loop is CASSEDRDPGYGYTF. The CDR3 DNA is TGTGCCAGCAGTGAGGACAGGGACCCTGGGTATGGCTACACCTTC.

Only a few counts were recorded for this clonotype. The CDR3 bases are TGTGCCAGCGGTTCCAGGAACGCCTACGAGCAGTACGTC. This codes for CASGSRNAYEQYV. This sequence joins TRBV6-2 or TRBV6-3 and TRBJ2-7; D gene unclear. Trimming removed 8 bases at V and 2 bases at J, with 13 bases between. The CDR3 consists of 13 residues. Germline CDR1 is MNHEY and CDR2 is SVGEGT.